These 24 T cell receptor beta chains originate from one sample sequenced in a study of cytomegalovirus exposure and HLA in healthy donors. PCR primers comprised 60 Vbeta and 13 Jbeta primers. Clones were read by immunoSEQ multiplex PCR, and TCRdb kept only the in-frame ones, dropping some. The table has 70,000 to 90,000 clones, around 84% seen once. The sequenced material came from PBMCs. Every receptor here comes from a man between 65 and 80 years old in good health and CMV-seropositive.

This chain joins TRBV19 and TRBJ2-1, with D perhaps matching TRBD2 (6 bases). CDR1 and CDR2 from the germline V gene are LNHDA and SQIVND (reference sequence). This CDR3 comprises 15 residues. V shed 5 bases and J shed 7 bases, with 18 bases lying between them. The CDR3, as DNA: TGTGCCAGTAGTTCTACCAGTCGGGAGCGAAATGAGCAGTTCTTC. Its protein is CASSSTSRERNEQFF.

This chain connects TRBV7-8 to TRBJ1-5; D is ambiguous. In germline, CDR1 is SGHVS, CDR2 FQNEAQ. The CDR3 is 16 amino acids. V lost 2 bases and J 0 bases, leaving 11 bases between the germline ends. Written as DNA, the CDR3 is TGTGCCAGCAGCTTACGGTACTTGAATAGCAATCAGCCCCAGCATTTT. Amino acids: CASSLRYLNSNQPQHF.

This clone appeared a few times. The gene calls are TRBV5-6 and TRBJ1-6; 10 nucleotides agree with TRBD1. Trimming removed 2 bases from V and 4 bases from J; junction bases left unmatched: 9. The CDR3 has 18 amino acids. The germline V gene encodes CDR1 SGHDT and CDR2 YYEEEE. The CDR3 region has the DNA TGTGCCAGCAGCTTTGGGTATACGGGACAGGGGTATAATTCACCCCTCCACTTT. It is translated as CASSFGYTGQGYNSPLHF.

The genes are TRBV6-5 and TRBJ2-5; 9 positions agree with TRBD2. The CDR3 runs 15 residues. V gave up 7 bases and J gave up 7 bases; unmatched junction bases: 13. From germline, CDR1 is MNHEY and CDR2 SVGAGI. The CDR3 nucleotides read TGTGCCAGCACCACCGGGGTAGCGGGAGTTGGGACCCAGTACTTC. Translated, it gives CASTTGVAGVGTQYF.

This clone turned up a few times. The chain employs TRBV28 and TRBJ2-3; the D is unclear. The CDR3 spans 15 residues. Germline CDR1 MDHEN, CDR2 SYDVKM. Trimming pared 6 bases from V and 2 bases from J, leaving 15 bases between. The CDR3 region has the DNA TGTGCCAGCAGAGGCTCCCGCGGTTCCACAGATACGCAGTATTTT. This codes for CASRGSRGSTDTQYF.

The rearrangement links TRBV18 to TRBJ1-2, with D uncertain. Germline loops: CDR1 KGHSH, CDR2 LQKENI. Trimming removed 2 bases from V and 6 bases from J, with 4 bases in between. This CDR3 has 11 residues. The CDR3 spells CASSPSDGYTF. DNA for the CDR3: TGTGCCAGCTCACCATCAGATGGCTACACCTTC.

This chain joins TRBV7-3 and TRBJ2-3; D gene ambiguous. Per the germline V gene, CDR1 is SGHTA and CDR2 is FQGTGA. The CDR3 totals 13 residues. Trimming cost V 2 bases and J 3 bases, with 6 bases left between them. The CDR3 is CASSLEVTDTQYF. CDR3 in DNA: TGTGCCAGCAGCTTAGAGGTTACAGATACGCAGTATTTT. Based on the CDR3 plus reference TRBV7-3 and TRBJ2-3, the full variable domain is GAGVSQTPSNKVTEKGKYVELRCDPISGHTALYWYRQSLGQGPEFLIYFQGTGAADDSGLPNDRFFAVRPEGSVSTLKIQRTERGDSAVYLCASSLEVTDTQYFGPGTRLTVL.

There are a few counts of this clone. The chain employs TRBV18 and TRBJ1-2; D gene ambiguous. In germline, CDR1 is KGHSH, CDR2 LQKENI. Trimming shortened V by 3 bases and J by 6 bases, and 11 bases separated the two germline ends. This CDR3 has 13 amino acids. CDR3 amino acids: CASSPDIWNGYTF. CDR3 sequence (DNA): TGTGCCAGCTCACCCGACATTTGGAATGGCTACACCTTC.

This clone was seen more than once but under ten times. The sample has other DNA sequences that encode this CDR3 too. The rearrangement uses TRBV2 and TRBJ2-3; possible D gene TRBD1, 6 bases. This CDR3 has 12 residues. Trimming removed 2 bases from V and 6 bases from J, with 6 bases in between. CDR1 and CDR2 (germline): SNHLY, FYNNEI. CDR3 bases: TGTGCCAGCAGTGAACAGGGGGATACGCAGTATTTT. Its protein is CASSEQGDTQYF. The variable domain in full, with the rest retrieved from reference TRBV2 and TRBJ2-3, is EPEVTQTPSHQVTQMGQEVILRCVPISNHLYFYWYRQILGQKVEFLVSFYNNEISEKSEIFDDQFSVERPDGSNFTLKIRSTKLEDSAMYFCASSEQGDTQYFGPGTRLTVL.

The chain uses TRBV19 and TRBJ2-7; TRBD2 matches 7 bases. The CDR3 is made up of 15 amino acids. The junction had 9 bases not matched to a gene; V was cut back by 5 bases and J by 2 bases. Germline CDR1 LNHDA, CDR2 SQIVND (reference sequence). The DNA of the CDR3 is TGTGCCAGTAGTGCGTCTGGGAGGGTCCCCTACGAGCAGTACTTC. Amino acids: CASSASGRVPYEQYF.

The gene calls are TRBV19 and TRBJ2-7; D unresolved. This CDR3 comprises 16 residues. V lost 4 bases and J 1 base, leaving 17 bases between the germline ends. Germline V gives CDR1 LNHDA, CDR2 SQIVND (reference sequence). The CDR3 protein is CASSKDGVRISYEQYF. The DNA for the CDR3 is TGTGCCAGTAGTAAAGATGGAGTCCGGATATCCTACGAGCAGTACTTC.

The chain carries TRBV28 and TRBJ2-7; 9 nucleotides align to TRBD2. The germline gives CDR1 MDHEN, CDR2 SYDVKM. Trimming cost V 2 bases and J 7 bases; bases outside gene matches: 9. This CDR3 region has 15 residues. The DNA of the CDR3 is TGTGCCAGCAGTTTAGTCTCGGCGGGAGGGGGGGAGCAGTACTTC. Its translation is CASSLVSAGGGEQYF.

The chain carries TRBV29-1 and TRBJ2-7, with 10 bases lining up with TRBD1. The germline CDR1 and CDR2 sequences are SQVTM and ANQGSEA. V lost 7 bases to trimming and J lost 0 bases; unmatched junction nucleotides: 6. The CDR3 is 14 residues long. CDR3 region: CSALTGGISYEQYF. CDR3 nucleotides: TGCAGCGCCTTGACAGGGGGCATCTCCTACGAGCAGTACTTC.

V usage is TRBV9 and J usage is TRBJ2-1; tentative D call: TRBD1 (5 bases). The CDR3 loop spans 16 amino acids. The germline V and J ends were trimmed by 0 bases and 4 bases, with 14 bases remaining between them. CDR1 is SGDLS, CDR2 YYNGEE, per germline. The CDR3 spells CASSVAPGRAYNEQFF. The CDR3 bases are TGTGCCAGCAGCGTAGCTCCGGGCAGGGCGTACAATGAGCAGTTCTTC.

A single count supports this clone. One end of the junction fails to match germline, which may point to a read error. J is TRBJ1-2 and V is TRBV4-3; possible D gene TRBD1, 5 bases. CDR3 size: 15 residues. Germline CDR1 LGHNA, CDR2 YSLEER. The CDR3 DNA is TGCGCCGGCAGCCAAGATCTAGGGGAAGACGCTGGCTACACCTTC. Its protein is CAGSQDLGEDAGYTF.

The V and J genes are TRBV6-1 and TRBJ2-7; 8 nucleotides agree with TRBD1. With V trimmed by 6 bases and J by 4 bases, 5 bases remained unmatched. The CDR3 totals 13 residues. Germline V gene lookup returns CDR1 MNHNS and CDR2 SASEGT. The CDR3 sequence: CASSSTGEYEQYF. CDR3 coding DNA: TGTGCCAGCAGCTCGACAGGGGAGTACGAGCAGTACTTC.

The chain links TRBV6-6 to TRBJ2-5; 8 bases are a match to TRBD1. CDR1 and CDR2 from the germline V gene are MNHNY and SVGAGI (reference sequence). The length of the CDR3 is 14 residues. Trimming cost V 2 bases and J 4 bases; bases outside gene matches: 3. The CDR3 DNA is TGTGCCAGCAGTTACAACGACAGGGGAGAGACCCAGTACTTC. Residues: CASSYNDRGETQYF.

The J gene is TRBJ2-2, the V gene TRBV18; 10 nucleotides line up with TRBD1. V shed 3 bases, J shed 7 bases, and the junction held 8 bases outside the gene matches. The CDR3 sequence is 16 residues long. Per the germline V gene, CDR1 is KGHSH and CDR2 is LQKENI. The CDR3 DNA is TGTGCCAGCTCACCCTCCGGGACAGGGGCAAGCGGGGAGCTGTTTTTT. Its translation is CASSPSGTGASGELFF.

The V gene is TRBV5-1, the J gene TRBJ1-2; 7 positions match TRBD1. Germline assignment: CDR1 SGHRS and CDR2 YFSETQ. The CDR3 has 17 amino acids. J gave up 0 bases and V 1 base, and 9 bases lay outside the gene matches. Here the CDR3 DNA reads TGCGCCAGCAGCTTGTTGCCTATCGGACAGGCTAACTATGGCTACACCTTC. It specifies CASSLLPIGQANYGYTF.

CDR3 sequence (DNA): TGTGCCAGCAGCGTAGAGGTGGGAGCATCAGATACGCAGTATTTT. Protein: CASSVEVGASDTQYF. The V and J genes are TRBV9 and TRBJ2-3, with a tentative D call TRBD2 (5 bases). Trimming shortened V by 0 bases and J by 4 bases, and 12 bases separated the two germline ends. Germline V gene sequence: CDR1 SGDLS, CDR2 YYNGEE. The CDR3 runs 15 residues.

The rearrangement joins TRBV2 to TRBJ2-1; no definite D call. CDR1 is SNHLY, CDR2 FYNNEI, per germline. V lost 1 base and J lost 8, with 9 bases in between. CDR3 length: 13 residues. DNA of the CDR3: TGTGCCAGCAGTGAAGTTTTAGTATATGAGCAGTTCTTC. Protein sequence: CASSEVLVYEQFF.

This clone was observed a few times. The chain is built from TRBV11-3 and TRBJ2-2; the D gene is possibly TRBD2 (6 bases). V shed 2 bases and J shed 1 base, with 8 bases lying between them. The CDR3 extends over 15 amino acids. CDR1 is SGHNT, CDR2 YENEEA, per germline. This CDR3 is CASSLNGRNTGELFF. DNA for the CDR3: TGTGCCAGCAGCTTAAACGGGAGGAACACCGGGGAGCTGTTTTTT.

This CDR3 is CASSVIAGGLGELFF. The CDR3 nucleotides are TGTGCCAGCAGTGTGATCGCGGGAGGCCTCGGGGAGCTGTTTTTT. The genes are TRBV6-4 and TRBJ2-2; the match to TRBD2 covers 8 bases. From germline, CDR1 is MRHNA and CDR2 SNTAGT. This CDR3 region has 15 residues. The ends lost 4 bases at V and 7 bases at J; junction bases unmatched: 8.

The J gene is TRBJ2-2, the V gene TRBV2; maybe TRBD1 (6 bases). V lost 3 bases to trimming and J lost 5 bases, with 16 bases between them. This CDR3 has 16 amino acids. CDR1 and CDR2 from the germline V gene are SNHLY and FYNNEI. This CDR3 is CASSDMAGARTGELFF. The CDR3 DNA reads TGTGCCAGCAGTGACATGGCAGGGGCACGTACCGGGGAGCTGTTTTTT.